The 8 T cell receptor beta chains in this list originate from one sample, sequenced in a study of blood T cell repertoires in COVID-19. Using immunoSEQ multiplex PCR, the repertoire was profiled, and TCRdb retains in-frame clones only, with some absent. The sample consists of a few hundred thousand clones, about 80% of them appearing once. Sequenced sample: peripheral blood. The receptors here all came from an elderly woman with acute or convalescent COVID-19.

The chain recombines TRBV6-2 or TRBV6-3 with TRBJ2-3; no reliable D call. Trimming shortened V by 2 bases and J by 3 bases, and 12 bases separated the two germline ends. Germline V gene sequence: CDR1 MNHEY, CDR2 SVGEGT. The CDR3 has 15 residues. The CDR3 bases are TGTGCCAGCAGTTACCTTGCAGTCAAGACAGATACGCAGTATTTT. Translating gives CASSYLAVKTDTQYF.

Only one count was recorded for this clone. V and J are TRBV28 and TRBJ1-5; 7 nucleotides align to TRBD1. Germline lookup yields CDR1 MDHEN and CDR2 SYDVKM. V shed 6 bases, J shed 2 bases, and the junction held 4 bases outside the gene matches. The CDR3 sequence is 14 residues long. The CDR3 here is CASRPGGGNQPQHF. In nucleotides, the CDR3 is TGTGCCAGCAGGCCAGGGGGAGGCAATCAGCCCCAGCATTTT.

The V gene is TRBV19, the J gene TRBJ2-2, with TRBD2 matching over 9 bases. V lost 3 bases and J lost 4; bases outside the gene matches: 9. There are 17 residues in the CDR3. Germline assignment: CDR1 LNHDA and CDR2 SQIVND (reference sequence). The CDR3 loop reads CASSIGGLAGRTGELFF. The CDR3, as DNA: TGTGCCAGTAGTATCGGTGGGCTAGCGGGACGCACCGGGGAGCTGTTTTTT.

For the CDR3, the DNA is TGTGCCAGCAGAGTTGGGGTCCGACAGGGGGTCAATGAGCAGTTCTTC. Translating it yields CASRVGVRQGVNEQFF. The chain uses TRBV28 and TRBJ2-1; 9 nucleotides agree with TRBD1. Per the germline V gene, CDR1 is MDHEN and CDR2 is SYDVKM. Trimming removed 6 bases from V and 6 bases from J; junction bases left unmatched: 12. CDR3 length: 16 amino acids.

J is TRBJ2-1 and V is TRBV5-6; no clear D gene. This CDR3 comprises 13 residues. V lost 9 bases, J lost 2 bases, and 12 bases lay in between. In germline, CDR1 is SGHDT, CDR2 YYEEEE. For the CDR3, the DNA is TGTGCCACGCAACCCCGCGCCTACAATGAGCAGTTCTTC. This encodes CATQPRAYNEQFF.

The CDR3 bases are TGCAGCGTTGAAGTCCTGGCACAGACCCAGTACTTC. Residues: CSVEVLAQTQYF. The J gene is TRBJ2-5, the V gene TRBV29-1; unclear D gene. In germline, CDR1 is SQVTM, CDR2 ANQGSEA. CDR3 length equals 12 residues. V shed 1 base and J shed 6 bases, with 9 bases lying between them.

The V call is TRBV19, the J call TRBJ1-1; D may be TRBD1 (5 bases). The V gene lost 1 base and the J gene lost 7 bases, with 10 bases spanning the gap. This CDR3 spans 13 amino acids. Germline CDR1 LNHDA, CDR2 SQIVND (reference sequence). The CDR3 region is CASSIGGGYEAFF. CDR3 coding DNA: TGTGCCAGTAGTATAGGGGGCGGATATGAAGCTTTCTTT.

The V gene is TRBV12-3 or TRBV12-4, the J gene TRBJ1-2; D might be TRBD1 (5 bases). V dropped 3 bases and J dropped 4 bases, with 6 bases sitting between them. This CDR3 is built from 12 residues. The CDR3 DNA follows: TGTGCCAGCAGTTTCGACAGCTATGGCTACACCTTC. Amino acid sequence: CASSFDSYGYTF.